The 32 T cell receptor beta chains listed next were all sequenced from one sample in a study of T cell repertoires in cytomegalovirus infection. MiXCR, applied by TCRdb to the reads, yields one record per CDR3 protein. In the table there are roughly 500,000 distinct CDR3 sequences, around 10% of which are singletons. Sequenced material: PBMCs. The source of these receptors is a human donor in good health (CMV status not recorded). Some clones in this sample may be carry-over from other donors' samples.

About this clonotype itself: A much larger clone lies a single base off, so this may be a read error. V usage is TRBV6-6 and J usage is TRBJ1-2, with 8 bases that match TRBD1. There are 12 residues in the CDR3. Germline V lookup: CDR1 MNHNY, CDR2 SVGAGI (reference sequence). The V and J ends lost 7 bases and 7 bases, in that order; junction bases with no gene match: 5. For the CDR3, the DNA is TGTGCCAGCACCTATACAGGGGGTGGCTACACCTTC. It specifies CASTYTGGGYTF.

This clonotype has a count of ten or more. The chain joins TRBV15 to TRBJ1-2; unclear D gene. The CDR3 runs 16 residues. Trimming left V 3 bases short and J 1 base short, with 15 bases between. Germline V gene lookup returns CDR1 LNHNV and CDR2 YYDKDF (reference sequence). The CDR3 region is CATSRRSGTDNYGYTF. CDR3 sequence (DNA): TGTGCCACCAGCAGGAGATCAGGCACTGATAACTATGGCTACACCTTC.

The sample holds a few counts of this clonotype. The chain uses TRBV7-3 and TRBJ2-1; TRBD2 aligns across 11 bases. V was pared by 0 bases and J by 7 bases, with 2 bases of the junction left unmatched. Germline CDR1 SGHTA, CDR2 FQGTGA. This CDR3 comprises 15 residues. CDR3 DNA: TGTGCCAGCAGCTTAACTAGCGGGAGGGGGAATGAGCAGTTCTTC. Translated, it gives CASSLTSGRGNEQFF.

The chain links TRBV29-1 to TRBJ1-1, with D perhaps TRBD1 (6 bases). Per germline, CDR1 SQVTM and CDR2 ANQGSEA. V lost 6 bases, J lost 1 base, and 15 bases lay in between. This CDR3 is 14 amino acids long. CDR3 residues: CSVPGQTKNTEAFF. The CDR3 region has the DNA TGCAGCGTACCCGGACAGACCAAGAACACTGAAGCTTTCTTT.

There are a few counts of this clonotype. The CDR3 sequence is CASSYTPLSYGYTF. The CDR3 DNA follows: TGTGCCAGCAGTTACACCCCGCTTAGCTATGGCTACACCTTC. The gene calls are TRBV6-5 and TRBJ1-2; D ambiguous. The CDR3 loop spans 14 amino acids. Germline CDR1 MNHEY, CDR2 SVGAGI. Trimming pared 2 bases from V and 4 bases from J, leaving 11 bases between.

In its sample, this clonotype was seen many times. V and J are TRBV6-1 and TRBJ1-4, with TRBD1 as a possible D gene (5 bases). Germline V gives CDR1 MNHNS, CDR2 SASEGT. The CDR3 length is 15 residues. Trimming left V 2 bases short and J 7 bases short, with 14 bases between. The CDR3 region is CASSESGGRGEKLFF. CDR3 coding DNA: TGTGCCAGCAGTGAATCCGGGGGAAGAGGTGAAAAACTGTTTTTT.

This clonotype occurred a few times. This sequence joins TRBV5-5 and TRBJ2-5; D is unresolved. CDR1 and CDR2 from the germline V gene are SGHKS and YYEKEE (reference sequence). V shed 0 bases and J shed 1 base, with 10 bases lying between them. This CDR3 is built from 15 residues. The CDR3 DNA reads TGTGCCAGCAGCTTGGAAGGAGCAGCCCAAGAGACCCAGTACTTC. Residues: CASSLEGAAQETQYF.

This clonotype was counted many times. The chain couples TRBV7-2 to TRBJ1-2; D remains unclear. The V gene's germline CDR1 is SGHTA and CDR2 FQGNSA. V was pared by 1 base and J by 4 bases, with 4 bases between. This CDR3 comprises 12 residues. Written as DNA, the CDR3 is TGTGCCAGCAGCTTAGAGGTCTATGGCTACACCTTC. It codes for CASSLEVYGYTF.

This clonotype was observed a handful of times. V and J are TRBV4-1 and TRBJ2-5; TRBD1 matches 7 bases. Germline values: CDR1 MGHRA, CDR2 YSYEKL. The CDR3 runs 16 residues. V lost 0 bases, J lost 5 bases, and 9 bases stayed unmatched. Here the CDR3 DNA reads TGCGCCAGCAGCCAAGAAGGGACAGCTGATAGGGAGACCCAGTACTTC. It is translated as CASSQEGTADRETQYF.

This clonotype was seen ten or more times. The CDR3 protein is CASSPRLVPRKDNEQFF. CDR3 sequence (DNA): TGTGCCAGCAGCCCCCGACTGGTTCCTCGTAAGGACAATGAGCAGTTCTTC. This chain joins TRBV7-8 and TRBJ2-1, with D unclear. Trimming stripped 5 bases from V and 5 bases from J, with 22 bases between. The CDR3 is made up of 17 amino acids. CDR1 is SGHVS, CDR2 FQNEAQ, per germline.

The chain uses TRBV12-3 or TRBV12-4 and TRBJ2-7; D might be TRBD1 (5 bases). The CDR3 is 13 residues long. The V end was cut by 6 bases, the J end by 2 bases, with 11 bases between. The chain's CDR3 is CASSRRQTYEQYF. The CDR3, as DNA: TGTGCCAGCAGCCGCAGACAGACCTACGAGCAGTACTTC.

The table lists this clonotype with a few counts. This chain joins TRBV20-1 and TRBJ2-1, with 8 bases fitting TRBD1. V gave up 1 base and J gave up 7 bases; unmatched junction bases: 6. The CDR3 totals 14 residues. Germline values: CDR1 DFQATT, CDR2 SNEGSKA (reference sequence). The CDR3 protein is CSARVQGGSNEQFF. The CDR3 coding sequence is TGCAGTGCTAGAGTACAGGGGGGATCGAATGAGCAGTTCTTC.

This clonotype was picked up many times. The rearrangement links TRBV7-7 to TRBJ2-2; D possibly matches TRBD1 or TRBD2 (6 bases each). Per the germline V gene, CDR1 is SSHAT and CDR2 is FNYEAQ (reference sequence). The CDR3 is 16 residues long. Between the trimmed V and J ends, which lost 1 base and 6 bases, there was a span of 15 bases. CDR3 amino acids: CASSLGGAPAAGELFF. CDR3 in DNA: TGTGCCAGCAGCTTAGGGGGGGCCCCAGCGGCCGGGGAGCTGTTTTTT.

This clonotype was found many times. The chain has TRBV6-1 and TRBJ2-3, with D possibly TRBD2 on 5 matching bases. Germline lookup yields CDR1 MNHNS and CDR2 SASEGT. The CDR3 runs to 13 residues. The ends were cut back, 6 bases at V and 6 bases at J, with 13 bases in the middle. CDR3 amino acids: CASSDASSDTQYF. The CDR3 DNA sequence: TGTGCCAGCAGCGACGCTAGCTCCGATACGCAGTATTTT.

The genes are TRBV6-5 and TRBJ2-7; either TRBD1 or TRBD2 may fit D (5 bases each). CDR3 length: 15 amino acids. In germline, CDR1 is MNHEY, CDR2 SVGAGI. Trimming cost V 5 bases and J 4 bases, with 18 bases left between them. CDR3 nucleotide sequence: TGTGCCAGCAGTCCTCCCGGGGCACAAGAGTACGAGCAGTACTTC. It encodes CASSPPGAQEYEQYF.

V gene TRBV6-1 combines with J gene TRBJ2-7; D tentatively reads TRBD1 or TRBD2 (6 bases each). Germline CDR1 reads MNHNS; CDR2 reads SASEGT. The CDR3 is made up of 14 amino acids. Trimming removed 6 bases from V and 5 bases from J, with 17 bases in between. CDR3 in DNA: TGTGCCAGCAGCTTTACAGGGTCGGGGGACGAGCAGTACTTC. Protein: CASSFTGSGDEQYF.

This clonotype showed up just a few times. The chain combines TRBV18 with TRBJ2-1, with TRBD2 identical over 8 bases. The V gene end was trimmed by 3 bases and the J gene end by 0 bases; junction bases not matched to a gene: 4. Per germline, CDR1 KGHSH and CDR2 LQKENI. The CDR3 sequence is 16 residues long. CDR3 amino acids: CASSPPGGSSYNEQFF. DNA for the CDR3: TGTGCCAGCTCACCTCCGGGGGGGAGCTCCTACAATGAGCAGTTCTTC.

The chain has TRBV20-1 and TRBJ2-5; unclear D gene. Germline CDR1 reads DFQATT; CDR2 reads SNEGSKA (reference sequence). The length of the CDR3 is 15 residues. V was clipped by 6 bases and J by 3 bases, with 20 bases between them. The CDR3 loop is CSARLGWGYKETQYF. In DNA, the CDR3 is TGCAGTGCCCGCTTGGGGTGGGGATATAAAGAGACCCAGTACTTC.

This clonotype was seen at least ten times. V is TRBV18 and J is TRBJ1-1; D might be TRBD1 (6 bases). The ends were cut back, 1 base at V and 3 bases at J, with 6 bases in the middle. The CDR3 length is 13 residues. Germline lookup yields CDR1 KGHSH and CDR2 LQKENI. The CDR3, as DNA: TGTGCCAGCTCACCACAGGGGGACACTGAAGCTTTCTTT. Its protein product is CASSPQGDTEAFF.

This clonotype was seen at least ten times. CDR3 protein: CASSYRRQGSSYEQYF. The DNA of the CDR3 is TGTGCCAGCAGTTACCGTCGCCAGGGGAGCTCCTACGAGCAGTACTTC. The gene calls are TRBV6-5 and TRBJ2-7; D might be TRBD1 (6 bases). V was clipped by 2 bases and J by 0 bases, with 14 bases between them. Germline CDR1 MNHEY, CDR2 SVGAGI. The CDR3 contains 16 residues.

In this sample, this clonotype turned up a few times. The chain carries TRBV28 and TRBJ1-5; 9 bases are shared with TRBD1. The CDR3 loop spans 16 amino acids. Trimming removed 4 bases from V and 3 bases from J; junction bases left unmatched: 7. From germline, CDR1 is MDHEN and CDR2 SYDVKM. Here the CDR3 DNA reads TGTGCCAGCAGTTCAGGGGGACAGGGCCCCAATCAGCCCCAGCATTTT. Amino acid sequence: CASSSGGQGPNQPQHF.

This clonotype was detected a few times. This chain connects TRBV6-2 or TRBV6-3 to TRBJ1-5; D gene ambiguous. Germline CDR1 reads MNHEY; CDR2 reads SVGEGT. The CDR3 runs to 13 residues. Trimming left V 7 bases short and J 5 bases short, with 12 bases between. The CDR3 DNA sequence: TGTGCCAGCACCTTCGTGGGAGATCAGCCCCAGCATTTT. Its translation is CASTFVGDQPQHF.

This clonotype has at least ten counts. This sequence joins TRBV12-3 or TRBV12-4 and TRBJ2-3; D may be TRBD1 (6 bases). V was clipped by 3 bases and J by 10 bases, with 11 bases between them. The CDR3 has 12 residues. CDR3 nucleotides: TGTGCCAGCAGTTTCGTGGGGGCATCGCAGTATTTT. Protein sequence: CASSFVGASQYF.

This clonotype occurred many times. The chain employs TRBV6-1 and TRBJ1-2, with D perhaps TRBD1 (6 bases). V lost 5 bases and J lost 0, with 13 bases in between. Germline V gene sequence: CDR1 MNHNS, CDR2 SASEGT. This CDR3 comprises 15 residues. CDR3 nucleotide sequence: TGTGCCAGCAGTTCTGACAGGATAGCTAACTATGGCTACACCTTC. Its protein is CASSSDRIANYGYTF.

CDR3 region: CSIGTPGDTQYF. CDR3 bases: TGCAGCATTGGGACACCGGGGGATACGCAGTATTTT. The chain is built from TRBV29-1 and TRBJ2-3, with a possible D match to TRBD1 (6 bases). CDR1 and CDR2 from the germline V gene are SQVTM and ANQGSEA. Trimming removed 8 bases at V and 6 bases at J, with 15 bases between. There are 12 residues in the CDR3.

The sample holds many counts of this clonotype. The chain employs TRBV27 and TRBJ1-5; perhaps TRBD1 as D (5 bases). CDR3 size: 14 residues. Germline V CDR1 and CDR2: MNHEY, SMNVEV (reference sequence). The V gene lost 3 bases and the J gene lost 5 bases, with 11 bases spanning the gap. The CDR3 loop is CASSFKGSDQPQHF. In DNA form, the CDR3 reads TGTGCCAGCAGTTTTAAGGGGTCGGATCAGCCCCAGCATTTT.

The sample holds many counts of this clonotype. CDR3 loop: CSARDPAGDTDTQYF. CDR3 nucleotides: TGCAGTGCTAGAGATCCAGCGGGGGACACAGATACGCAGTATTTT. The rearrangement links TRBV20-1 to TRBJ2-3, with 8 nucleotides matching TRBD2. V lost 0 bases to trimming and J lost 2 bases; unmatched junction nucleotides: 4. The CDR3 contains 15 residues. CDR1 is DFQATT, CDR2 SNEGSKA, per germline (reference sequence).

In its sample, this clonotype was seen many times. The chain uses TRBV6-1 and TRBJ1-1; D ambiguous. V was trimmed by 9 bases and J by 11 bases, leaving 22 bases between them. The CDR3 loop spans 13 amino acids. In germline, CDR1 is MNHNS, CDR2 SASEGT. The CDR3 reads CASSVAGPQVAFF. In nucleotides, the CDR3 is TGTGCCAGTTCGGTAGCGGGCCCCCAGGTGGCTTTCTTT.

This clonotype occurred a few times. The rearrangement links TRBV27 to TRBJ2-7; no reliable D call. CDR3 length: 14 amino acids. Trimming shortened V by 0 bases and J by 3 bases, and 9 bases separated the two germline ends. CDR1 and CDR2 from the germline V gene are MNHEY and SMNVEV (reference sequence). CDR3 sequence reads: CASSLSVQLYEQYF. CDR3 DNA sequence: TGTGCCAGCAGTTTATCCGTCCAGCTCTACGAGCAGTACTTC.

The chain uses TRBV12-3 or TRBV12-4 and TRBJ1-1; D possibly corresponds to TRBD1 (5 bases). The CDR3 spans 11 residues. Trimming removed 5 bases at V and 9 bases at J, with 10 bases between. CDR3 nucleotides: TGTGCCAGCAGTCTCGGGGCAAAAGCTTTCTTT. Translated: CASSLGAKAFF.

The chain recombines TRBV19 with TRBJ2-1; 8 nucleotides match TRBD1. V lost 5 bases and J lost 8; bases outside the gene matches: 8. This CDR3 comprises 14 residues. Germline V gene lookup returns CDR1 LNHDA and CDR2 SQIVND (reference sequence). DNA for the CDR3: TGTGCCAGTAGTCTAGGACAGGGATCATATGAGCAGTTCTTC. Translated, it gives CASSLGQGSYEQFF.

This clonotype was counted ten times or more. The chain combines TRBV6-1 with TRBJ1-3; no definite D call. Germline CDR1 and CDR2: MNHNS and SASEGT. Between the trimmed V and J ends, which lost 2 bases and 4 bases, there was a span of 15 bases. There are 16 residues in the CDR3. CDR3 sequence: CASSESAAGAGNTIYF. DNA for the CDR3: TGTGCCAGCAGTGAATCTGCAGCGGGTGCAGGAAACACCATATATTTT.